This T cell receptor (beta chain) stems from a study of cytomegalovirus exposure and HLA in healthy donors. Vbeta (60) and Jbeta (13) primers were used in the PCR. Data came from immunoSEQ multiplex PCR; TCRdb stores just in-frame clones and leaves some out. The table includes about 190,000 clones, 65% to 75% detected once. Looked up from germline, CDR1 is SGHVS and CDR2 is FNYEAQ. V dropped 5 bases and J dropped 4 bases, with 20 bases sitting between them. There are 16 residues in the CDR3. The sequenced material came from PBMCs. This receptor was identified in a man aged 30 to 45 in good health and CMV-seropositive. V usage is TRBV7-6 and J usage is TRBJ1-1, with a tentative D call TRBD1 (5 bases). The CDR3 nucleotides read TGTGCCAGCAGCCTTCTAGGGGCGGGGTTGGGCACTGAAGCTTTCTTT. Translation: CASSLLGAGLGTEAFF.